The clone carrying this TCR beta chain was observed many times. Its antigen remains unidentified. Read coverage stops 3 residues before the CDR3 terminus; the germline J gene supplies the remainder. Profiling relied on immunoSEQ multiplex PCR, and the TCRdb table lists in-frame clones only, not all of them. The sample contains some 30,000 clones, none occurring once; around 4.6% lies in the top ten. The sample originates from a study of T cell clonality in common variable immunodeficiency. Whole-study results and caveats: Repertoire-complication correlations in CVID were limited by patient heterogeneity. CVID subjects showed higher TCRbeta clonality than healthy controls.

The CDR3 spans 13 residues. In germline, CDR1 is SQVTM, CDR2 ANQGSEA. This receptor was obtained from a person between 18 and 75 years old in good health. The chain couples TRBV29-1 to TRBJ2-3, with D possibly TRBD2 on 6 matching bases. The sequencing input was peripheral blood mononuclear cells. The sequenced CDR3 bases are TGCAGCGTTGACGGCGGGATGCAAGAGACG. Its protein product is CSVDGGMQET. The CDR3 in full is CSVDGGMQETQYF.